Included here is one TCR beta chain sequence, with context. Its target is unknown. This CDR3 contains 15 residues. Germline V gene sequence: CDR1 MGHRA, CDR2 YSYEKL. V was clipped by 0 bases and J by 3 bases, with 8 bases between them. The data stem from a study of a mutant IDH1 vaccine in newly diagnosed glioma. Specified time point: week 5, during vaccination. All doses held 300 ug of mutant IDH1 20-mer peptide, with topical imiquimod. Donors had new IDH1-mutant astrocytomas of WHO grade 3 or 4 (ATRX-lost). Data came from immunoSEQ multiplex PCR; TCRdb stores just in-frame clones and leaves some out. The table includes 45,000 to 60,000 clones, around 80% detected once. General study results and limits: Most patients, 90% to 95%, showed vaccine-induced immune responses.

V and J are TRBV4-1 and TRBJ1-4; D possibly corresponds to TRBD1 (5 bases). The clonotype originates from a man aged 45 to 65 with glioma. The sample here was PBMCs, taken from a glioma patient whose treatment included an IDH1 peptide vaccine. The CDR3 here is CASSQDRGPNEKLFF. The CDR3, as DNA: TGCGCCAGCAGCCAAGATCGGGGACCTAATGAAAAACTGTTTTTT.